This T cell receptor beta chain was documented in a study of blood T cells in healthy people across ages. This clonotype was observed a few times. A read error may produce the germline difference seen at one junction end. Primers used in a second PCR of about 6 to 12 cycles were a sample-barcoded 5' primer and a J-beta primer mix. MiXCR, applied by TCRdb to the 5' RACE reads, yields one record per CDR3 protein. The sample lists some 760,000 distinct CDR3 sequences; around 25% were seen once. Germline CDR1 and CDR2: SGHTA and FQGNSA. CDR3 length equals 14 residues. The same data also contributed to another study, on T cells of mothers and their children.

This receptor was identified in a boy aged 10-17 years in good health. The sample taken for sequencing was blood. This chain connects TRBV7-2 to TRBJ2-5, with TRBD1 matching 8 bases. The CDR3 DNA sequence: TGTGCCAGCAGCTTACGGACAGGGAACAATGAGCAGCTCTTC. Its translation is CASSLRTGNNEQLF.